This TCR beta chain was recovered during a study of vaccination effects on CD4 cells after COVID-19. Study background: PBMC cultures contained 2 million or so cells per well, roughly 10 IU/ml IL-2 and roughly 10 ug/ml peptides.

Overall study findings and caveats: The study got few convalescent patients and did not collect any early post-infection timepoints. Substantial clonal contraction characterized both infection- and vaccine-induced clones late after vaccination.

Germline CDR1 reads MNHEY; CDR2 reads SVGAGI. The CDR3 contains 15 residues. Trimming shortened V by 8 bases and J by 3 bases, and 19 bases separated the two germline ends. Regarding this clone: Its antigen is still unknown.

The repertoire was sequenced with immunoSEQ multiplex PCR; TCRdb's copy has only in-frame clones and lacks some. The table shows approximately 45,000 clones, with around 74% occurring only once. Following culture for about ten days, CD4+ T cells were isolated. It was on days 3 and 7 that half the medium was replaced with IL-2 medium. This sequence was found in a human donor who had a prior SARS-CoV-2 infection. Sequenced here: CD4+ T cells from PBMCs cultured without peptide, sampled before COVID-19 vaccination. The chain employs TRBV6-5 and TRBJ1-1, with D perhaps TRBD1 (6 bases). The CDR3 here is CASSRAGGDDTEAFF. The CDR3, as DNA: TGTGCCAGCTCCAGGGCCGGGGGCGACGACACTGAAGCTTTCTTT.